This TCR beta chain was captured in a study of T-cell memory formation after mild COVID-19. Study overall: The TCR clusters were mostly specific to one donor.

TCRdb recomputed calls from the 5' RACE reads with MiXCR, one row per CDR3 protein. The sample lists tens of thousands of distinct CDR3 sequences; about 10% were seen once. CDR3 length: 16 amino acids. Deletions cut 2 bases from V and 3 bases from J, with 17 bases between. CDR1 and CDR2 from the germline V gene are SGHKS and YYEKEE (reference sequence). Broader study findings: Memory from before infection featured some responding clones, which suggests cross-reactive memory joined.

This clonotype showed up many times. Antigen unknown. The origin of this receptor is a man aged 18 to 29 who had mild COVID-19 (a few samples of this study predate the infection). Cell type and time point are not known. V usage is TRBV5-5 and J usage is TRBJ2-5; the D gene is possibly TRBD2 (6 bases). Sequencing used PBMCs or a T cell subset sorted from them (not recorded which). CDR3 in amino acids: CASSFFLLGGKETQYF. DNA of the CDR3: TGTGCCAGCAGCTTTTTTCTCCTTGGGGGGAAAGAGACCCAGTACTTC. Looking up the rest from reference TRBV5-5 and TRBJ2-5 gives the full variable domain: DAGVTQSPTHLIKTRGQQVTLRCSPISGHKSVSWYQQVLGQGPQFIFQYYEKEERGRGNFPDRFSARQFPNYSSELNVNALLLGDSALYLCASSFFLLGGKETQYFGPGTRLLVL.